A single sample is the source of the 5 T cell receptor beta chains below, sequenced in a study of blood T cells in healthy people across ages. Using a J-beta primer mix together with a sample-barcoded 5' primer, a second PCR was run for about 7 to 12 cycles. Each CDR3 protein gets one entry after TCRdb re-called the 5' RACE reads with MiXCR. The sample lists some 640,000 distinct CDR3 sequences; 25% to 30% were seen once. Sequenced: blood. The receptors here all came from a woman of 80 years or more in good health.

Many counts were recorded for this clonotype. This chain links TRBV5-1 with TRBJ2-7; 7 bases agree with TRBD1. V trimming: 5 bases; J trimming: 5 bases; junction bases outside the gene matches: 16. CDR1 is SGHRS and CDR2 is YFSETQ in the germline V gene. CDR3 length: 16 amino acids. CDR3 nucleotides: TGCGCCAGCAGTTCCCTAGTGAGGACAGGCTGGGACGAGCAGTACTTC. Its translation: CASSSLVRTGWDEQYF.

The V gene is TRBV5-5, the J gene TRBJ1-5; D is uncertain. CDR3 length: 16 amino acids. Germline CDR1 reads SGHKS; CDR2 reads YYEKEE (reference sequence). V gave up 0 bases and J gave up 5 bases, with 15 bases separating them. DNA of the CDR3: TGTGCCAGCAGCTTGGGTGCCAGGCTGGGCGATCAGCCCCAGCATTTT. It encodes CASSLGARLGDQPQHF.

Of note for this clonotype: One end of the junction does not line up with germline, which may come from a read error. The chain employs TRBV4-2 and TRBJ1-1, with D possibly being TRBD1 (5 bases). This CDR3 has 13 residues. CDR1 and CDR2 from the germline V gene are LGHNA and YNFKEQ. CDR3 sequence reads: CASRAAGNTKAFF. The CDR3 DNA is TGTGCCTCACGCGCGGCAGGGAACACTAAAGCTTTCTTT.

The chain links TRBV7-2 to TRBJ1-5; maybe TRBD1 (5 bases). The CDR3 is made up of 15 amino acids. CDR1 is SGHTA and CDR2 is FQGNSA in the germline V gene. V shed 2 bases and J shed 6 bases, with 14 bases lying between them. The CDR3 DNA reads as TGTGCCAGCAGCTTAACCATAGGGGCAAGTCAGCCCCAGCATTTT. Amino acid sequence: CASSLTIGASQPQHF. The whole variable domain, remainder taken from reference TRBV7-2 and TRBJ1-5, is GAGVSQSPSNKVTEKGKDVELRCDPISGHTALYWYRQSLGQGLEFLIYFQGNSAPDKSGLPSDRFSAERTGGSVSTLTIQRTQQEDSAVYLCASSLTIGASQPQHFGDGTRLSIL.

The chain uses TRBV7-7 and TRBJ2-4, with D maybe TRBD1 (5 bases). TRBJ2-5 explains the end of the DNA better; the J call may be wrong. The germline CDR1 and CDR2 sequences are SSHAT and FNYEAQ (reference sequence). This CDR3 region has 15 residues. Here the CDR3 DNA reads TGTGCCAGCAGCCTTGGGATGGGGCAGCAAGAGACCCAGTACTTC. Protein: CASSLGMGQQETQYF.